These 6 T cell receptor beta chains were all obtained from the same sample, sequenced in a study of blood T cell repertoires in COVID-19. Profiled with immunoSEQ multiplex PCR; TCRdb holds only in-frame clones, not every one. The table shows approximately 230,000 clones, with approximately 82% occurring only once. Sequencing was done on a sample of PBMCs or T cells enriched from blood (not recorded which). The origin of the receptors is a man aged 35 to 55 who had recovered from COVID-19.

The chain carries TRBV2 and TRBJ1-4, with a weak D call TRBD1 (5 bases). Germline CDR1 and CDR2: SNHLY and FYNNEI. The V and J ends lost 3 bases and 7 bases respectively, with 15 bases between them. The CDR3 runs to 15 residues. The CDR3, as DNA: TGTGCCAGCAGTGAGGACGGGACTGCGTTTGAAAAACTGTTTTTT. As protein: CASSEDGTAFEKLFF.

The chain carries TRBV3-1 (or the pseudogene TRBV3-2) and TRBJ1-2, with D perhaps TRBD1 (5 bases). Per germline, CDR1 LGHDT and CDR2 YNNKEL (reference sequence). This CDR3 region has 14 residues. The V and J ends lost 0 bases and 4 bases respectively, with 9 bases between them. CDR3 amino acids: CASSQDSQGYGYTF. The CDR3 DNA is TGTGCCAGCAGCCAAGATTCCCAGGGCTATGGCTACACCTTC.

The chain combines TRBV5-4 with TRBJ2-2; possibly TRBD2 for D (5 bases). Trimming pared 4 bases from V and 2 bases from J, leaving 18 bases between. Germline CDR1 is SGHNT and CDR2 is YYREEE (reference sequence). CDR3 size: 17 residues. The CDR3 DNA sequence: TGTGCCAGCAGCCCCCGGGGTGGGCCAGTAAACACCGGGGAGCTGTTTTTT. It is translated as CASSPRGGPVNTGELFF.

The genes are TRBV28 and TRBJ2-2; 9 bases agree with TRBD2. With V trimmed by 8 bases and J by 2 bases, 9 bases remained unmatched. The CDR3 runs to 16 residues. CDR1 and CDR2 (germline): MDHEN, SYDVKM. CDR3 in DNA: TGTGCCAGCTGCCATCAGGGACTAGCTAACACCGGGGAGCTGTTTTTT. It codes for CASCHQGLANTGELFF. Together with reference TRBV28 and TRBJ2-2, the CDR3 gives the full variable domain: DVKVTQSSRYLVKRTGEKVFLECVQDMDHENMFWYRQDPGLGLRLIYFSYDVKMKEKGDIPEGYSVSREKKERFSLILESASTNQTSMYLCASCHQGLANTGELFFGEGSRLTVL.

This sequence joins TRBV27 and TRBJ1-1; TRBD1 might be the D (6 bases). V was clipped by 3 bases and J by 4 bases, with 9 bases between them. The germline CDR1 and CDR2 sequences are MNHEY and SMNVEV (reference sequence). The CDR3 contains 13 residues. CDR3 in DNA: TGTGCCAGCAGTTTGAACAGGGTCACTGAAGCTTTCTTT. Translating it yields CASSLNRVTEAFF.

This chain links TRBV6-1 with TRBJ1-6; TRBD1 might be the D (6 bases). V was shortened by 3 bases and J by 15 bases, with 12 bases between the two germline ends. The CDR3 extends over 12 amino acids. Germline CDR1 and CDR2: MNHNS and SASEGT. CDR3 region: CASSETGAHLHF. The CDR3 DNA reads TGTGCCAGCAGTGAGACAGGAGCCCACCTCCACTTT.